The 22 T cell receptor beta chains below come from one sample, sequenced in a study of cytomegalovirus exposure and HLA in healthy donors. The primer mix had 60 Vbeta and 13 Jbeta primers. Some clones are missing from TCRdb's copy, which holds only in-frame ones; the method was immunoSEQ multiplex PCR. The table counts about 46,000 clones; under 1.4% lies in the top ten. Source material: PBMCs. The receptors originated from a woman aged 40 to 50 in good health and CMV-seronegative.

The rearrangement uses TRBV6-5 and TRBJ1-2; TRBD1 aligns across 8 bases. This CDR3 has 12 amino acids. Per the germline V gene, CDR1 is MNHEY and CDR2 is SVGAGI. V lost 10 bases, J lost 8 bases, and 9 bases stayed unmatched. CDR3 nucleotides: TGTGCCACTAAAAGGGGGACAGGAGGCTACACCTTC. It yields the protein CATKRGTGGYTF.

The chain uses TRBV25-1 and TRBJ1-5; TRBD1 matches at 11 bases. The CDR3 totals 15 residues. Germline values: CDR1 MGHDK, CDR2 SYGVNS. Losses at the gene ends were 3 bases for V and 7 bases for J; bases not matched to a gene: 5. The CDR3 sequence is CASSDGTGGRQPQHF. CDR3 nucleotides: TGTGCCAGCAGTGATGGGACAGGGGGAAGGCAGCCCCAGCATTTT.

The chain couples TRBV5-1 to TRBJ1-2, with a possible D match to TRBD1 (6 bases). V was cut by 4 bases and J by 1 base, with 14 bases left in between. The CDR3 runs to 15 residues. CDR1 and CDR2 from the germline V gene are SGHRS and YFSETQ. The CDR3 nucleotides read TGCGCCAGCAGCCCAGGGGAATACCTTAACTATGGCTACACCTTC. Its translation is CASSPGEYLNYGYTF.

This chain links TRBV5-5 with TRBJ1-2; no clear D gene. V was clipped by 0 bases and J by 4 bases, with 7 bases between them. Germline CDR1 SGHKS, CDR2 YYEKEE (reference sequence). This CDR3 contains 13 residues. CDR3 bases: TGTGCCAGCAGCTTGGTCTCAGGCTATGGCTACACCTTC. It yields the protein CASSLVSGYGYTF.

The CDR3, as DNA: TGTGCCAGCAGCCAAGAAGCGGGAGGGGTGGCCGGGGAGCTGTTTTTT. It is translated as CASSQEAGGVAGELFF. The chain has TRBV4-2 and TRBJ2-2; 10 bases are shared with TRBD2. The CDR3 has 16 amino acids. J was trimmed by 6 bases and V by 0 bases; bases with no gene match: 4. Germline loops: CDR1 LGHNA, CDR2 YNFKEQ.

CDR3 protein: CASSPTSSDYTF. The CDR3 DNA sequence: TGTGCCAGCAGCCCGACTTCTTCGGACTACACCTTC. The V gene is TRBV2, the J gene TRBJ1-2; D not resolved. CDR3 length: 12 amino acids. Trimming removed 6 bases from V and 10 bases from J, with 15 bases in between. Germline V lookup: CDR1 SNHLY, CDR2 FYNNEI. Based on the CDR3 plus reference TRBV2 and TRBJ1-2, the full variable domain is EPEVTQTPSHQVTQMGQEVILRCVPISNHLYFYWYRQILGQKVEFLVSFYNNEISEKSEIFDDQFSVERPDGSNFTLKIRSTKLEDSAMYFCASSPTSSDYTFGSGTRLTVV.

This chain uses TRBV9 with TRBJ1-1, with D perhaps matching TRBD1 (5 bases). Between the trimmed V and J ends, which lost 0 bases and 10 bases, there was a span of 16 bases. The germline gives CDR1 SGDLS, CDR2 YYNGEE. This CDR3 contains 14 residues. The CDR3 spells CASSVVGEGYRAFF. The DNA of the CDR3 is TGTGCCAGCAGCGTAGTGGGGGAGGGGTATCGAGCTTTCTTT.

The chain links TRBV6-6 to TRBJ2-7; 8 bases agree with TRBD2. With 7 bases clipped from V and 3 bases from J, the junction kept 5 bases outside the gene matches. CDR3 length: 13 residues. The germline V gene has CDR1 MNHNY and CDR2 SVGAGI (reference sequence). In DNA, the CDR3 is TGTGCCAGCACCCCAAGCGGGAGCTACGAGCAGTACTTC. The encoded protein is CASTPSGSYEQYF.

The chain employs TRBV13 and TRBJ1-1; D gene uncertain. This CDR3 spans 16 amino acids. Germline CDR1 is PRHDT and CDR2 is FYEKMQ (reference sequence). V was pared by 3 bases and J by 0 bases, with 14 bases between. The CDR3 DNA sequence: TGTGCCAGCAGCTTTCTCGGGTTGGAATTGAACACTGAAGCTTTCTTT. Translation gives CASSFLGLELNTEAFF.

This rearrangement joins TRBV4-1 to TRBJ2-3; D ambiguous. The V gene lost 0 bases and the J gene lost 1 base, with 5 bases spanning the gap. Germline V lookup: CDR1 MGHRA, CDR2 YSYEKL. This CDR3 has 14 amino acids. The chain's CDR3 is CASSQDRGTDTQYF. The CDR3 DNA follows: TGCGCCAGCAGCCAAGATAGAGGCACAGATACGCAGTATTTT.

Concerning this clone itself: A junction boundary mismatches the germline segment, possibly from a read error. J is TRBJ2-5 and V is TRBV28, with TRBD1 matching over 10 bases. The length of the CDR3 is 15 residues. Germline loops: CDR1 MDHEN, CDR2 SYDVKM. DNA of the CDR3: TGTGCCAGCAGTCGACCGACAGGGGGCGCGGAGAACCAGTACTTC. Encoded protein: CASSRPTGGAENQYF.

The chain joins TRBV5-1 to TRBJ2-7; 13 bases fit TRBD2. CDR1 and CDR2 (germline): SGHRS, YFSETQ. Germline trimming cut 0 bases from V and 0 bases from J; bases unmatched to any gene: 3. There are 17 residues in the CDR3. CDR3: CASSLVLAGGPSYEQYF. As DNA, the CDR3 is TGCGCCAGCAGCTTGGTACTAGCGGGAGGGCCCTCCTACGAGCAGTACTTC.

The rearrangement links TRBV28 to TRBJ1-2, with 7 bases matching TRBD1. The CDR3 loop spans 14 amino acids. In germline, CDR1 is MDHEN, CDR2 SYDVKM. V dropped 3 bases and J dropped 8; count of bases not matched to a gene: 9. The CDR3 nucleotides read TGTGCCAGCAGTTTGGCCCAGGGGGAAACCGGCTACACCTTC. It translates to CASSLAQGETGYTF.

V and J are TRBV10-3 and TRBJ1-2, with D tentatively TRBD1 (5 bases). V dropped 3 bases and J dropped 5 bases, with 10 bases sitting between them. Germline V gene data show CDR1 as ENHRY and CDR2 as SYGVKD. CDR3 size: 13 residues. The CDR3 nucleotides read TGTGCCATCAGTGAAGGCCAGGGATATGGCTACACCTTC. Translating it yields CAISEGQGYGYTF.

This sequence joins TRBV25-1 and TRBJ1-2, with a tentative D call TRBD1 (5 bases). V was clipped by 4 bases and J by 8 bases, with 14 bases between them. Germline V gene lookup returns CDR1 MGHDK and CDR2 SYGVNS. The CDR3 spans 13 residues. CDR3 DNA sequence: TGTGCCAGCAGTGTCGGGGGAAGAAGGGGCTACACCTTC. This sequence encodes CASSVGGRRGYTF.

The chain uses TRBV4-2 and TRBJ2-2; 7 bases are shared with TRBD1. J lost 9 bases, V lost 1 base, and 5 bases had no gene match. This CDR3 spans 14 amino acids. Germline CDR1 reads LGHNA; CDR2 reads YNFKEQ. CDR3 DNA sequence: TGTGCCAGCAGCCAAGCGGACAGGCTCCGGGAGCTGTTTTTT. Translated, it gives CASSQADRLRELFF.

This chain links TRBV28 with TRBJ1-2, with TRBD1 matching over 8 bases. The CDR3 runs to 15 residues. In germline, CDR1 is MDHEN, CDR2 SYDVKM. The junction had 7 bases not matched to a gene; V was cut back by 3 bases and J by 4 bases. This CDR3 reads CASSFSDREGYGYTF. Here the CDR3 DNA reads TGTGCCAGCAGTTTTTCGGACAGGGAGGGCTATGGCTACACCTTC.

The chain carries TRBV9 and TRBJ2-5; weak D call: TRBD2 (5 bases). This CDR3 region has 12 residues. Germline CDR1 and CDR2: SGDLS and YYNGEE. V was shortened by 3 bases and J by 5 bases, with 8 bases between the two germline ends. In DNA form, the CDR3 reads TGTGCCAGCAGCGCTCGAGGGGAGACCCAGTACTTC. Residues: CASSARGETQYF.

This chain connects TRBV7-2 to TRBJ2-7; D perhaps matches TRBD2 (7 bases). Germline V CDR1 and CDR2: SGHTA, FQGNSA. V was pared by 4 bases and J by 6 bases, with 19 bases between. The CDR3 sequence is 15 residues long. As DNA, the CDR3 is TGTGCCAGCAGCTCAAGACGGGGGGCGCTCCGCGAGCAGTACTTC. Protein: CASSSRRGALREQYF.

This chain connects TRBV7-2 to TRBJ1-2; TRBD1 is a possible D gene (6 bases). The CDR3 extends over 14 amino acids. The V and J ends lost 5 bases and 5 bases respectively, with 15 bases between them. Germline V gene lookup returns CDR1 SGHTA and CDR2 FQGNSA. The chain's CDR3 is CASSPPGAGYGYTF. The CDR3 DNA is TGTGCCAGCAGCCCACCAGGGGCAGGGTATGGCTACACCTTC.

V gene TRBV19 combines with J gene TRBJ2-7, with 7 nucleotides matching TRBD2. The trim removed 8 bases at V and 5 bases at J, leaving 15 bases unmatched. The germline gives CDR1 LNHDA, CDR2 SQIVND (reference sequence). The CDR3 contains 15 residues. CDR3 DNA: TGTGCCAGTCTCCCCGGCGGGGGTGCTGTCGACGAGCAGTACTTC. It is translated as CASLPGGGAVDEQYF.

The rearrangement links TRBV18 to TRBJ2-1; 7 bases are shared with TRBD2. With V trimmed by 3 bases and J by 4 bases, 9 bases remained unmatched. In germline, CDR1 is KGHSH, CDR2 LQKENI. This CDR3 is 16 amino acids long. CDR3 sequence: CASSPSTGGGYNEQFF. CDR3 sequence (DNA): TGTGCCAGCTCACCTTCGACGGGAGGAGGATACAATGAGCAGTTCTTC.